This T cell receptor (beta chain) appears in the sequencing data of a study of response to subunit inactivated influenza vaccine (dated by TCRdb to the late 2010s). Concerning the study at large: The study used deep quantitative T cell receptor repertoire profiling to track responses to a trivalent subunit inactivated influenza vaccine.

The germline V gene (reference sequence) yields SEHNR for CDR1 and FQNEAQ for CDR2. Including the terminal cysteine and phenylalanine, the CDR3 comprises 17 residues. The kept DNA is CDR3 alone, 51 bases in frame from the first base. The trim is 0 bases for V and 0 bases for J, with a gap of 15 bases between the germline ends. This clonotype was detected only a few times. Its antigen target is currently unknown. Base qualities are not provided; no much larger clone lies one nucleotide away. Beyond this particular receptor, the publication reports: The authors proposed that each seasonal influenza vaccination may bring in only a limited number of new T cells.

Library preparation employed RT-PCR. The sequencer listed for this sample is Illumina HiSeq 2500. TCRdb cleaned the public reads at Q25 with fastp, built clones with MiXCR and kept in-frame beta chains. Here each entry gathers all rows of one CDR3 protein and keeps the most common genes and DNA. Here the sample has more than 700,000 distinct CDR3 sequences; 21% occur a single time. Clones ranked in the top ten supply 9.5% to 13% of the sample. The sample was PBMCs from blood, taken more than 4 days after vaccination. This sequence was found in a man between 50 and 59 years old who received an inactivated influenza vaccine. Donor details come from another sample of the same person, matched by shared clones. Recombination connected TRBV7-9 to TRBJ2-7; TRBD2 could be the D gene, as 6 bases match. At the DNA level, the sequence is TGTGCCAGCAGCTTAGCGCGGGGAATAGCATTCTCCTACGAGCAGTACTTC. Its translation reads: CASSLARGIAFSYEQYF.